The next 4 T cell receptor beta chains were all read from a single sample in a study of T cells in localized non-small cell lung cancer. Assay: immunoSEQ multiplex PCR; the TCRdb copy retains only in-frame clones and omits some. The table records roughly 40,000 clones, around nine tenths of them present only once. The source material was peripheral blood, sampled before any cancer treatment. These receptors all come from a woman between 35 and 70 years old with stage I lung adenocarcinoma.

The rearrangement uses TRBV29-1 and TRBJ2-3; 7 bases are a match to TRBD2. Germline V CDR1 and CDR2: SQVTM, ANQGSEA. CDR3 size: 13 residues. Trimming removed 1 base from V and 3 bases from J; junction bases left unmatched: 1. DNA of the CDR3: TGCAGCGTTGAAGGGGGGGGAACAGATACGCAGTATTTT. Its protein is CSVEGGGTDTQYF.

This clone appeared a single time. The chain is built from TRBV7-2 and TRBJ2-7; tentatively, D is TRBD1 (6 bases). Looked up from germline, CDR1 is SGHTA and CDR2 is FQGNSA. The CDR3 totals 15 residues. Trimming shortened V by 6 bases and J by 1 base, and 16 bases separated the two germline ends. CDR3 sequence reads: CASSNRVGASYEQYF. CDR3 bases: TGTGCCAGCAGTAACAGGGTAGGGGCTTCCTACGAGCAGTACTTC.

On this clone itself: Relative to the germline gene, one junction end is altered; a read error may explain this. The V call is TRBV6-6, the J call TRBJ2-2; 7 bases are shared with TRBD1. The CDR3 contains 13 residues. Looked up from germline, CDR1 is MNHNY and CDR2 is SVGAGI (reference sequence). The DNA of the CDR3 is TGCGCCGTGACAGGGATTAGCACCGGGGAGCTGTTTTTT. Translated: CAVTGISTGELFF.

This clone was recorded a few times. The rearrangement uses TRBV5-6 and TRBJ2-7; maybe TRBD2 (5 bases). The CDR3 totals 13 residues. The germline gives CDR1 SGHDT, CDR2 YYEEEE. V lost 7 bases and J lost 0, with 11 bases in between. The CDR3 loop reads CASGSGLSYEQYF. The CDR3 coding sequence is TGTGCCAGCGGGAGCGGACTCTCCTACGAGCAGTACTTC.